Listed below are T cell receptor beta chains from one sample, sequenced in a study of cytomegalovirus exposure and HLA in healthy donors. TCRdb's table, derived via immunoSEQ multiplex PCR, lists solely in-frame clones and lacks some. The table has around 200,000 clones, 82% seen once; the top ten hold around 6%. The source material was PBMCs. The receptors were gathered from a man aged 40-49 years in good health and CMV-seropositive. Each CDR3 is given with its conserved first and last residue. Each record gives: J gene, D gene, V gene, clone size, CDR3 protein, CDR3 DNA. D genes are given only for firm matches. Clone size is stated in some rows and not others, as once, few, many or a class when expanded.

TRBJ2-2,-,TRBV6-5,-,CASRLAANTGELFF,TGTGCCAGCAGATTAGCGGCGAACACCGGGGAGCTGTTTTTT
TRBJ2-1,TRBD2,TRBV5-5,-,CASNLGLANNEQFF,TGTGCCAGCAACCTGGGACTAGCGAACAATGAGCAGTTCTTC
TRBJ2-7,TRBD1,TRBV6-1,few,CASTTGQGVWEQYF,TGTGCCAGTACGACGGGACAGGGGGTTTGGGAGCAGTACTTC
TRBJ1-2,-,TRBV5-1,-,CASSLALGPGGYTF,TGCGCCAGCAGCTTGGCCTTGGGGCCAGGTGGCTACACCTTC
TRBJ2-7,-,TRBV5-4,-,CASSHPVEGTYEQYF,TGTGCCAGCAGCCATCCGGTGGAGGGGACCTACGAGCAGTACTTC
TRBJ2-7,TRBD1,TRBV29-1,-,CSVKGQGDSHEQYF,TGCAGCGTTAAAGGACAGGGGGATTCCCACGAGCAGTACTTC
TRBJ2-5,TRBD2,TRBV19,-,CASSIGGRIQETQYF,TGTGCCAGTAGTATAGGCGGGAGGATCCAAGAGACCCAGTACTTC
TRBJ1-1,TRBD1,TRBV7-2,once,CASSSRPGQLNTEAFF,TGTGCCAGCAGCTCCAGACCGGGACAGTTGAACACTGAAGCTTTCTTT
TRBJ1-1,-,TRBV19,-,CASSTGWTEAFF,TGTGCCAGTAGTACCGGGTGGACTGAAGCTTTCTTT
TRBJ1-1,-,TRBV28,-,CASSLGAPNTEAFF,TGTGCCAGCAGTTTGGGGGCCCCGAACACTGAAGCTTTCTTT
TRBJ1-3,-,TRBV14,few,CASSSHRLSSGNTIYF,TGTGCCAGCAGCTCTCACAGGCTCAGCTCTGGAAACACCATATATTTT
TRBJ1-4,TRBD1,TRBV5-1,-,CASSLSVGTGYEKLFF,TGCGCCAGCAGCTTGAGCGTGGGGACAGGGTATGAAAAACTGTTTTTT
TRBJ2-5,TRBD2,TRBV4-1,few,CASSQDLTSLPQETQYF,TGCGCCAGCAGCCAAGATCTGACTAGCTTGCCCCAAGAGACCCAGTACTTC
TRBJ1-2,TRBD1,TRBV6-1,few,CASSETGGREKNTF,TGTGCCAGCAGCGAGACAGGGGGAAGGGAAAAAAACACCTTC
TRBJ1-5,-,TRBV6-5,-,CASSYDGQRNQPQHF,TGTGCCAGCAGTTACGACGGCCAGCGGAATCAGCCCCAGCATTTT
TRBJ2-1,-,TRBV6-5,-,CASSYGSRYNEQFF,TGTGCCAGCAGTTACGGGAGTCGGTACAATGAGCAGTTCTTC
TRBJ1-1,TRBD1,TRBV7-6,-,CASSNPGQTNTEAFF,TGTGCCAGCAGCAATCCGGGACAGACGAACACTGAAGCTTTCTTT
TRBJ2-5,TRBD1,TRBV6-1,-,CASSDHSGTGYKTQYF,TGTGCCAGCAGTGACCACAGCGGGACAGGGTACAAGACCCAGTACTTC
TRBJ1-5,-,TRBV2,once,CASSLNENKGVDGQPQHF,TGTGCCAGCAGCCTGAACGAGAATAAGGGGGTTGACGGTCAGCCCCAGCATTTT
TRBJ2-2,TRBD2,TRBV5-6,-,CASSSRTSGRARAGELFF,TGTGCCAGCAGCTCCCGGACTAGCGGGAGGGCCAGGGCCGGGGAGCTGTTTTTT
TRBJ2-1,TRBD2,TRBV27,-,CASRSRIAGGGDGEQFF,TGTGCCAGCAGAAGTAGAATAGCGGGTGGGGGGGACGGTGAGCAGTTCTTC
TRBJ2-2,TRBD1,TRBV18,few,CASSLTGQRAGELFF,TGTGCCAGCTCACTAACGGGACAGCGCGCCGGGGAGCTGTTTTTT
TRBJ1-5,TRBD1,TRBV6-6,-,CASMYKGQGQRQPQHF,TGTGCCAGCATGTATAAAGGACAGGGGCAAAGGCAGCCCCAGCATTTT
TRBJ1-2,-,TRBV5-4,-,CASSLETGPGYTF,TGTGCCAGCAGCCTAGAGACAGGTCCGGGCTACACCTTC
TRBJ2-7,-,TRBV6-6,-,CASNLGGGRGEQYF,TGTGCCAGCAACCTAGGGGGGGGAAGAGGCGAGCAGTACTTC
TRBJ2-7,-,TRBV11-3,-,CASSLGQGLGYEQYF,TGTGCCAGCAGCTTAGGCCAGGGTTTGGGCTACGAGCAGTACTTC
TRBJ2-3,-,TRBV10-2,-,CASSAAVYHTDTQYF,TGCGCCAGCAGTGCGGCGGTGTACCACACAGATACGCAGTATTTT
TRBJ2-2,-,TRBV2,-,CASSLGHPGELFF,TGTGCCAGCAGCCTTGGACACCCCGGGGAGCTGTTTTTT
TRBJ2-7,TRBD2,TRBV6-1,-,CASYSSGGSSYEQYF,TGTGCCAGCTATTCTAGCGGGGGTAGCTCCTACGAGCAGTACTTC
TRBJ2-5,-,TRBV19,-,CASSGQRREETQYF,TGTGCCAGTAGCGGACAGAGGAGAGAAGAGACCCAGTACTTC
TRBJ2-1,TRBD2,TRBV19,-,CASNKAGPHSYNEQFF,TGTGCCAGTAATAAAGCGGGACCGCACTCCTACAATGAGCAGTTCTTC
TRBJ2-5,TRBD2,TRBV15,-,CATSRGRGLGETQYF,TGTGCCACCAGCAGAGGAAGGGGACTAGGGGAGACCCAGTACTTC
TRBJ1-2,TRBD1,TRBV18,-,CASSPMGQGDYGYTF,TGTGCCAGCTCACCTATGGGACAGGGAGACTATGGCTACACCTTC
TRBJ2-5,-,TRBV5-1,-,CASSPSGPQETQYF,TGCGCCAGCAGCCCCTCAGGGCCCCAAGAGACCCAGTACTTC
TRBJ2-1,-,TRBV10-2,-,CATREGVPYNEQFF,TGCGCCACCCGCGAGGGGGTCCCCTACAATGAGCAGTTCTTC
TRBJ2-3,TRBD2,TRBV9,-,CASSGGTSGSIPTSTDTQYF,TGTGCCAGCAGCGGCGGGACTAGCGGGAGCATACCAACTAGCACAGATACGCAGTATTTT
TRBJ1-2,TRBD1,TRBV27,-,CASGGLQWDRAHGYTF,TGTGCCAGCGGGGGTCTCCAGTGGGACAGAGCGCATGGCTACACCTTC
TRBJ1-5,-,TRBV6-1,-,CASSQQGFGNQPQHF,TGTGCCAGCAGCCAACAGGGTTTTGGGAATCAGCCCCAGCATTTT
TRBJ2-3,TRBD1,TRBV5-1,-,CASMGQGADTQYF,TGCGCCAGCATGGGACAGGGCGCAGATACGCAGTATTTT
TRBJ2-5,TRBD2,TRBV20-1,-,CSAMGGETQYF,TGCAGTGCAATGGGAGGGGAGACCCAGTACTTC
TRBJ2-7,-,TRBV9,-,CASSDGAYEQYF,TGTGCCAGCAGCGACGGGGCCTACGAGCAGTACTTC
TRBJ2-5,TRBD1,TRBV27,-,CASSGWDRQETQYF,TGTGCCAGCAGTGGCTGGGACAGGCAAGAGACCCAGTACTTC
TRBJ2-3,TRBD1,TRBV5-1,-,CASSTGTTDTQYF,TGCGCCAGTTCGACAGGGACCACAGATACGCAGTATTTT
TRBJ2-5,-,TRBV9,-,CASSVGVGETQYF,TGTGCCAGCAGCGTCGGTGTTGGTGAGACCCAGTACTTC
TRBJ2-1,TRBD2,TRBV9,-,CASSVPGLAGHEQFF,TGTGCCAGCAGCGTCCCGGGACTAGCGGGACATGAGCAGTTCTTC
TRBJ1-2,-,TRBV7-3,once,CASSLGGPYGYTF,TGTGCCAGCAGCTTGGGCGGGCCCTATGGCTACACCTTC
TRBJ1-1,TRBD1,TRBV19,few,CASSVQGALAEAFF,TGTGCCAGTAGTGTACAGGGGGCGTTGGCTGAAGCTTTCTTT
TRBJ2-1,-,TRBV29-1,-,CSVLPAGAYNEQFF,TGCAGCGTCCTCCCCGCGGGCGCTTACAATGAGCAGTTCTTC
TRBJ2-7,-,TRBV7-9,-,CASSLSGRPFYEQYF,TGTGCCAGCAGCTTAAGCGGGCGCCCCTTCTACGAGCAGTACTTC
TRBJ2-7,-,TRBV11-2,-,CASSLGTVPYEQYF,TGTGCCAGCAGCTTAGGGACAGTGCCCTACGAGCAGTACTTC
TRBJ2-3,-,TRBV6-4,-,CASSENLGNTQYF,TGTGCCAGCAGTGAAAATCTAGGCAATACGCAGTATTTT
TRBJ1-1,-,TRBV6-5,-,CASSPTRPNTEAFF,TGTGCCAGCAGCCCGACGAGGCCGAACACTGAAGCTTTCTTT